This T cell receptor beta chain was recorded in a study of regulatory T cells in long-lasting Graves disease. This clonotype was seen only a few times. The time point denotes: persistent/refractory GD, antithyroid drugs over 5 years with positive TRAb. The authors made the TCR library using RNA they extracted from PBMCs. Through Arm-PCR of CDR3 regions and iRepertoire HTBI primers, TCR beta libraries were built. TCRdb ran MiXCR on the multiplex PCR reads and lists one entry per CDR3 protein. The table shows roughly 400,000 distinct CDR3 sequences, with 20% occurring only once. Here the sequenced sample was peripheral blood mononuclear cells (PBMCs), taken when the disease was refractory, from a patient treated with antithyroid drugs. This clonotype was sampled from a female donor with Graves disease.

The CDR3 bases are TGCGCCAGCAGCGGAGGACTAGCGGGAGGAGCCGGGGAGCTGTTTTTT. Translating it yields CASSGGLAGGAGELFF. The gene calls are TRBV5-1 and TRBJ2-2; the match to TRBD2 covers 14 bases. Unmatched junction bases numbered 5, after V lost 4 bases and J lost 6 bases. The CDR3 length is 16 residues. Germline V CDR1 and CDR2: SGHRS, YFSETQ.